The 26 T cell receptor beta chains in this list originate from one sample, sequenced in a study of cytomegalovirus exposure and HLA in healthy donors (dated by TCRdb to about 2017). Library prep was done by the immunoSEQ multiplex PCR assay. TCRdb stores this immuneACCESS table with in-frame sequences only. Part of the clones is absent; in the studies checked, under half of the shortfall reflects unresolved V genes, and no reason is known for the rest. Across this sample there are approximately 100,000 clones, with approximately 93% seen only once. About 1.1% of the sample is in the top ten clones. The sequencing sample was made of PBMCs. The receptors shown here come from a woman younger than 45 in good health and CMV-seropositive.

The chain joins TRBV7-2 to TRBJ2-1, with TRBD2 as a possible D gene (6 bases). Germline loops: CDR1 SGHTA, CDR2 FQGNSA. V was trimmed by 5 bases and J by 5 bases, leaving 19 bases between them. This CDR3 has 16 residues. The CDR3 loop reads CASSLYRDFPNNEQFF. DNA of the CDR3: TGTGCCAGCAGCCTCTACCGGGACTTCCCAAACAATGAGCAGTTCTTC.

This chain links TRBV28 with TRBJ1-2; D unclear. Germline CDR1 reads MDHEN; CDR2 reads SYDVKM. Trimming stripped 8 bases from V and 8 bases from J, with 12 bases between. The CDR3 totals 11 residues. CDR3 protein: CASYGRKGYTF. CDR3 in DNA: TGTGCCAGCTACGGGAGAAAGGGCTACACCTTC.

Only one count was recorded for this clone. V gene TRBV19 combines with J gene TRBJ1-5; tentative D call: TRBD1 (5 bases). Deletions cut 2 bases from V and 11 bases from J, with 16 bases between. The CDR3 runs 14 residues. Germline CDR1 and CDR2: LNHDA and SQIVND (reference sequence). The chain's CDR3 is CASSISGLGETQHF. The CDR3 coding sequence is TGTGCCAGTAGTATATCGGGACTCGGTGAGACCCAGCATTTT. The full variable domain, with the rest looked up from reference TRBV19 and TRBJ1-5, is DGGITQSPKYLFRKEGQNVTLSCEQNLNHDAMYWYRQDPGQGLRLIYYSQIVNDFQKGDIAEGYSVSREKKESFPLTVTSAQKNPTAFYLCASSISGLGETQHFGDGTRLSIL.

The chain has TRBV5-5 and TRBJ1-5; 7 bases are a match to TRBD1. The V gene end was trimmed by 2 bases and the J gene end by 5 bases; junction bases not matched to a gene: 7. The CDR3 extends over 15 amino acids. The V gene's germline CDR1 is SGHKS and CDR2 YYEKEE (reference sequence). CDR3 sequence: CASSLKPGGYQPQHF. CDR3 sequence (DNA): TGTGCCAGCAGCTTAAAGCCAGGGGGTTATCAGCCCCAGCATTTT.

The rearrangement uses TRBV5-4 and TRBJ2-5; 7 bases map to TRBD1. The CDR3 spans 15 residues. Germline V gives CDR1 SGHNT, CDR2 YYREEE (reference sequence). The J segment lost 4 bases and the V segment lost 1 base, leaving 7 bases of the junction unmatched. The CDR3 loop reads CASSLFEGAIETQYF. The CDR3 bases are TGTGCCAGCAGCTTGTTTGAGGGGGCTATAGAGACCCAGTACTTC.

This clone is a singleton in its sample. The V call is TRBV11-2, the J call TRBJ2-1, with 12 bases fitting TRBD2. CDR1 SGHAT and CDR2 FQNNGV come from the germline V gene. V was pared by 2 bases and J by 5 bases, with 4 bases of the junction left unmatched. This CDR3 is 16 amino acids long. CDR3 coding DNA: TGTGCCAGCAGCTTACGACTAGCGGGAGCCCACAATGAGCAGTTCTTC. Translation gives CASSLRLAGAHNEQFF.

This clone was observed a single time. The V gene is TRBV28, the J gene TRBJ2-2; D may be TRBD1 (6 bases). CDR3 length equals 14 residues. V was trimmed by 6 bases and J by 3 bases, leaving 11 bases between them. Germline-derived CDR1 and CDR2 are MDHEN and SYDVKM. CDR3 bases: TGTGCCAGCAGGAGGCAGGGGTACACCGGGGAGCTGTTTTTT. It translates to CASRRQGYTGELFF.

The chain couples TRBV9 to TRBJ2-7, with 10 positions matching TRBD2. The CDR3 covers 15 residues. The ends lost 5 bases at V and 5 bases at J; junction bases unmatched: 10. Germline V gene lookup returns CDR1 SGDLS and CDR2 YYNGEE. CDR3 sequence (DNA): TGTGCCAGCAGTTACGCTAGCGGGAGTCTCCACGAGCAGTACTTC. It translates to CASSYASGSLHEQYF. Drawing the rest from reference TRBV9 and TRBJ2-7, the complete variable domain is DSGVTQTPKHLITATGQRVTLRCSPRSGDLSVYWYQQSLDQGLQFLIQYYNGEERAKGNILERFSAQQFPDLHSELNLSSLELGDSALYFCASSYASGSLHEQYFGPGTRLTVT.

The chain uses TRBV5-1 and TRBJ1-1; no reliable D call. V was shortened by 7 bases and J by 5 bases, with 18 bases between the two germline ends. The CDR3 has 14 amino acids. CDR1 SGHRS and CDR2 YFSETQ come from the germline V gene. The CDR3 DNA reads TGCGCCAGCGGGAGCTCGACTGTCGGAACTGAAGCTTTCTTT. Its protein is CASGSSTVGTEAFF.

J is TRBJ2-7 and V is TRBV5-1; TRBD1 agrees at 8 bases. Germline assignment: CDR1 SGHRS and CDR2 YFSETQ. The ends lost 4 bases at V and 2 bases at J; junction bases unmatched: 5. The length of the CDR3 is 14 residues. The CDR3 loop reads CASSPRTGTYEQYF. The DNA for the CDR3 is TGCGCCAGCAGCCCCCGGACAGGGACCTACGAGCAGTACTTC.

This sequence joins TRBV30 and TRBJ2-7; 8 nucleotides agree with TRBD1. The CDR3 is 16 amino acids. The germline V gene encodes CDR1 GTSNPN and CDR2 SVGIG (reference sequence). J gave up 1 base and V 3 bases, and 11 bases lay outside the gene matches. CDR3 sequence: CAWSHGTGHLSYEQYF. The DNA for the CDR3 is TGTGCCTGGAGCCACGGGACAGGACACTTATCCTACGAGCAGTACTTC.

The V and J genes are TRBV2 and TRBJ2-3; no clear D. V was clipped by 2 bases and J by 6 bases, with 12 bases between them. Germline V lookup: CDR1 SNHLY, CDR2 FYNNEI. This CDR3 contains 14 residues. Here the CDR3 reads CASSENTLGDTQYF. In nucleotides, the CDR3 is TGTGCCAGCAGTGAAAACACCCTAGGCGATACGCAGTATTTT.

The chain employs TRBV27 and TRBJ2-1; 8 nucleotides match TRBD2. The CDR3 consists of 13 residues. The V gene's germline CDR1 is MNHEY and CDR2 SMNVEV (reference sequence). After removal of 5 bases from V and 10 bases from J, the junction contained 7 bases not matched to a gene. The CDR3: CASSLSGIGEQFF. The DNA for the CDR3 is TGTGCCAGCAGTCTTAGCGGGATAGGGGAGCAGTTCTTC.

CDR3 sequence (DNA): TGTGCCAGCAGTAAACTCAGGGGATCAGAGACCCAGTACTTC. It yields the protein CASSKLRGSETQYF. The chain couples TRBV7-2 to TRBJ2-5; possibly TRBD1 for D (6 bases). Germline V gene sequence: CDR1 SGHTA, CDR2 FQGNSA. The CDR3 is 14 residues long. V lost 6 bases and J lost 4, with 15 bases in between.

The gene calls are TRBV5-1 and TRBJ1-1; D gene ambiguous. V was trimmed by 0 bases and J by 1 base, leaving 7 bases between them. CDR3 length equals 14 residues. CDR1 is SGHRS, CDR2 YFSETQ, per germline. CDR3 sequence: CASSLGTTNTEAFF. The CDR3 DNA sequence: TGCGCCAGCAGCTTGGGAACAACGAACACTGAAGCTTTCTTT.

CDR3 region: CATSGGQGATDTQYF. In nucleotides, the CDR3 is TGTGCCACCAGCGGCGGACAGGGGGCTACAGATACGCAGTATTTT. The chain is built from TRBV15 and TRBJ2-3, with 11 bases matching TRBD1. CDR3 size: 15 residues. CDR1 and CDR2 from the germline V gene are LNHNV and YYDKDF (reference sequence). The V gene end was trimmed by 5 bases and the J gene end by 3 bases; junction bases not matched to a gene: 4.

This clone was recorded only once. The chain links TRBV9 to TRBJ1-1; D is ambiguous. The germline CDR1 and CDR2 sequences are SGDLS and YYNGEE. Trimming left V 4 bases short and J 1 base short, with 14 bases between. This CDR3 is 15 amino acids long. CDR3 sequence (DNA): TGTGCCAGCAGCCCCTACGGTAGTCCGAACACTGAAGCTTTCTTT. It translates to CASSPYGSPNTEAFF.

In this sample, this clone turned up once. The gene calls are TRBV10-3 and TRBJ1-1; D is uncertain. The CDR3 has 13 residues. Germline V gives CDR1 ENHRY, CDR2 SYGVKD. V dropped 7 bases and J dropped 4 bases, with 13 bases sitting between them. The CDR3 protein is CAITPSGSTEAFF. For the CDR3, the DNA is TGTGCCATCACCCCGAGTGGGAGCACTGAAGCTTTCTTT.

The chain carries TRBV2 and TRBJ2-3; 9 positions match TRBD2. The J segment lost 2 bases and the V segment lost 0 bases, leaving 3 bases of the junction unmatched. Germline loops: CDR1 SNHLY, CDR2 FYNNEI. The CDR3 covers 16 residues. This chain's CDR3 is CASSEASGRITDTQYF. For the CDR3, the DNA is TGTGCCAGCAGTGAAGCTAGCGGGAGAATCACAGATACGCAGTATTTT.

The genes are TRBV18 and TRBJ2-2; tentative D call: TRBD1 (6 bases). With 2 bases removed from V and 4 bases from J, the gap between germline ends came to 11 bases. Germline loops: CDR1 KGHSH, CDR2 LQKENI. The CDR3 runs to 15 residues. For the CDR3, the DNA is TGTGCCAGCTCACCATTTAGACAGGCCACCGGGGAGCTGTTTTTT. It codes for CASSPFRQATGELFF.

The chain employs TRBV5-6 and TRBJ2-7; no clear D gene. Trimming cost V 2 bases and J 7 bases, with 10 bases left between them. The CDR3 is 12 amino acids. Germline CDR1 SGHDT, CDR2 YYEEEE. CDR3 sequence reads: CASSFFRSEQYF. In DNA form, the CDR3 reads TGTGCCAGCAGCTTTTTCCGGTCGGAGCAGTACTTC.

The rearrangement uses TRBV9 and TRBJ2-1, with a possible D match to TRBD2 (5 bases). Germline V gene lookup returns CDR1 SGDLS and CDR2 YYNGEE. The CDR3 totals 16 residues. V lost 8 bases and J lost 2, with 20 bases in between. The CDR3 DNA reads TGTGCCAGTAGTTATCGGGGTGGCGGAACCTACAATGAGCAGTTCTTC. Encoded protein: CASSYRGGGTYNEQFF.

The chain recombines TRBV30 with TRBJ2-6; no clear D. Germline CDR1 is GTSNPN and CDR2 is SVGIG (reference sequence). This CDR3 comprises 13 residues. V shed 4 bases and J shed 1 base, with 5 bases lying between them. DNA of the CDR3: TGTGCCTGGACCATTTCTGGGGCCAACGTCCTGACTTTC. As protein: CAWTISGANVLTF. The full variable domain, its missing parts supplied by reference TRBV30 and TRBJ2-6, is SQTIHQWPATLVQPVGSPLSLECTVEGTSNPNLYWYRQAAGRGLQLLFYSVGIGQISSEVPQNLSASRPQDRQFILSSKKLLLSDSGFYLCAWTISGANVLTFGAGSRLTVL.

The chain couples TRBV5-6 to TRBJ2-5, with D hard to call. V was cut by 4 bases and J by 0 bases, with 7 bases left in between. Germline V gene lookup returns CDR1 SGHDT and CDR2 YYEEEE. The length of the CDR3 is 13 residues. CDR3 region: CASSPQYQETQYF. CDR3 DNA sequence: TGTGCCAGCAGCCCACAGTACCAAGAGACCCAGTACTTC.

The chain combines TRBV30 with TRBJ2-5, with 8 positions matching TRBD1. In germline, CDR1 is GTSNPN, CDR2 SVGIG (reference sequence). The V gene end was trimmed by 3 bases and the J gene end by 3 bases; junction bases not matched to a gene: 6. The CDR3 is made up of 14 amino acids. The CDR3 protein is CAWRMDREKETQYF. The CDR3 bases are TGTGCCTGGAGGATGGACAGGGAAAAAGAGACCCAGTACTTC.

CDR3 protein: CSVVDRTGYTF. Here the CDR3 DNA reads TGCAGCGTAGTGGACAGGACCGGCTACACCTTC. The chain employs TRBV29-1 and TRBJ1-2; 7 bases are a match to TRBD1. Germline-derived CDR1 and CDR2 are SQVTM and ANQGSEA. The CDR3 sequence is 11 residues long. V lost 6 bases and J lost 8; bases outside the gene matches: 6. The whole variable domain, filled in from reference TRBV29-1 and TRBJ1-2, reads SAVISQKPSRDICQRGTSLTIQCQVDSQVTMMFWYRQQPGQSLTLIATANQGSEATYESGFVIDKFPISRPNLTFSTLTVSNMSPEDSSIYLCSVVDRTGYTFGSGTRLTVV.